This T cell receptor beta chain was sequenced during a study of blood T cell repertoires in COVID-19. Clinical history reported by participants formed the basis on which cohorts were assigned. Original processing methods: Scientists estimated how many nucleated cells there were by amplifying reference gene primers. Using immunoSEQ multiplex PCR, the repertoire was profiled, and TCRdb retains in-frame clones only, with some absent. That table supplies the V and J calls and clone size; D and trimming were determined from the DNA. The table includes 300,000 to 350,000 clones, around 90% detected once. With 5 bases removed from V and 2 bases from J, the gap between germline ends came to 16 bases. The CDR3 is 16 amino acids. Germline-derived CDR1 and CDR2 are SEHNR and FQNEAQ (reference sequence).

The TCR was taken from a young woman with acute COVID-19. V gene TRBV7-9 combines with J gene TRBJ2-4; D may be TRBD2 (5 bases). Sequencing was carried out using PBMCs or T cells enriched from blood (not recorded which). CDR3 DNA sequence: TGTGCCAGCAGCACCGAAGCGGTCCCAACCAAAAACATTCAGTACTTC. Its translation is CASSTEAVPTKNIQYF.